Sequencing of this T cell receptor (beta chain) was carried out in a study of blood T cell repertoires in COVID-19. Per the authors' pipeline: Quantification of nucleated cells was approximated via reference gene primer amplification. TCRdb keeps only in-frame clones here, not all; method: immunoSEQ multiplex PCR. V and J calls and clone size are as listed in that table; D and trimming were resolved from the DNA. The sample includes fewer than 700,000 clones, about 89% of them seen just once. The Seattle site enrolled patients during active infection and followed them longitudinally. The germline CDR1 and CDR2 sequences are SGHTA and FQGNSA. Trimming shortened V by 5 bases and J by 0 bases, and 14 bases separated the two germline ends. The CDR3 has 15 residues.

This chain links TRBV7-2 with TRBJ2-7, with D tentatively TRBD1 (6 bases). Sequencing used peripheral blood. The sequence was collected from a woman between 45 and 60 years old with COVID-19, enrolled during active disease. In DNA, the CDR3 is TGTGCCAGCAGCGCTCAAACAGGGAACTCCTACGAGCAGTACTTC. This codes for CASSAQTGNSYEQYF.